Listed below are T cell receptor beta chains from one sample, sequenced in a study of vaccination effects on CD4 cells after COVID-19. Assay: immunoSEQ multiplex PCR; the TCRdb copy retains only in-frame clones and omits some. Of around 31,000 clones listed, 55% to 75% are singletons. Their antigen targets remain unknown. Sequences were derived from CD4+ T cells from PBMCs cultured with HCoV-229E spike peptides, sampled before COVID-19 vaccination. These receptors all stem from a human donor who received a COVID-19 vaccine. The CDR3 runs from the conserved cysteine through the conserved F or W. The D gene is left open where the match is weak. A clone size is listed for some rows: how often the clone was seen (once, few, many), or a class if it is expanded.

TRBD1 | TRBJ1-6 | NA | TRBV7-2 | TGTGCCAGCAGCAAGACCGAGGGGGCGCGGAGCTCCTATAATTCACCCCTCCACTTT | CASSKTEGARSSYNSPLHF
NA | TRBJ1-3 | NA | TRBV10-3 | TGTGCCATCGTTGCTGGTTCGGAGCTACGCTCTGGAAACACCATATATTTT | CAIVAGSELRSGNTIYF
TRBD1 | TRBJ1-5 | NA | TRBV6-6 | TGTGCCAGCAGGCCTGACAGGGGTAGGCAGCCCCAGCATTTT | CASRPDRGRQPQHF
NA | TRBJ1-4 | medium-sized | TRBV27 | TGTGCCAGCAGTTCCCGTTCGAGGTTTGGGGAAAAACTGTTTTTT | CASSSRSRFGEKLFF
TRBD1 | TRBJ2-5 | NA | TRBV30 | TGTGCCTGGAGTGGGGCAGGGGGAGAGACCCAGTACTTC | CAWSGAGGETQYF
NA | TRBJ2-1 | NA | TRBV6-2/TRBV6-3 | TGTGCCAGCAGTTACTTCCGGGATAATGAGCAGTTCTTC | CASSYFRDNEQFF
NA | TRBJ2-6 | few | TRBV7-9 | TGTGCCAGCAGCTTAGCGAGCCAGTCTGGGGCCAACGTCCTGACTTTC | CASSLASQSGANVLTF
NA | TRBJ1-6 | NA | TRBV27 | TGTGCCAGCAGTTTACAGGGCGTTGTTTCACCCCTCCACTTT | CASSLQGVVSPLHF
TRBD1 | TRBJ1-1 | NA | TRBV5-1 | TGCGCCAGCAGCCCGAAGACAGGGGGGACTGAAGCTTTCTTT | CASSPKTGGTEAFF
NA | TRBJ2-3 | NA | TRBV30 | TGTGCCTGGAGTTTGGAGGATACGCAGTATTTT | CAWSLEDTQYF
NA | TRBJ2-3 | NA | TRBV12-3/TRBV12-4 | TGTGCCAGCACCCTAGGGGGAGGTCCGCAGTATTTT | CASTLGGGPQYF
NA | TRBJ1-4 | NA | TRBV7-8 | TGTGCCAGCAGCCCGATGGGGGGAAGGTCAAATGAAAAACTGTTTTTT | CASSPMGGRSNEKLFF
NA | TRBJ1-1 | NA | TRBV12-5 | TGTGCTAGTGGTTTGAGGTCAGGGAGTGAAGCTTTCTTT | CASGLRSGSEAFF
NA | TRBJ1-3 | once | TRBV6-5 | TGTGCCAGCAGTTCATCCAGGCGGCCTGGAAACACCATATATTTT | CASSSSRRPGNTIYF
NA | TRBJ2-7 | NA | TRBV3-1/TRBV3-2 | TGTGCCAGCAGCCAAGATTTCGGGGCCTACGAGCAGTACTTC | CASSQDFGAYEQYF
NA | TRBJ1-2 | NA | TRBV27 | TGTGCCAGCAGTCCCCTCGCTACCTATGGCTACACCTTC | CASSPLATYGYTF
NA | TRBJ2-2 | NA | TRBV19 | TGTGCCAGTAGTATGGGCGGGAAGACCACCGGGGAGCTGTTTTTT | CASSMGGKTTGELFF
NA | TRBJ1-1 | once | TRBV19 | TGTGCCAGTAGCCCTCGGACCCTTACAAACACTGAAGCTTTCTTT | CASSPRTLTNTEAFF
NA | TRBJ1-2 | NA | TRBV14 | TGTGCCAGCAGCCAAGATAACAGGGTAATCTATGGCTACACCTTC | CASSQDNRVIYGYTF
NA | TRBJ1-2 | NA | TRBV29-1 | TGCAGCGTGGACGTGGGGGAGGGAGGCTACACCTTC | CSVDVGEGGYTF
TRBD2 | TRBJ2-1 | NA | TRBV12-3/TRBV12-4 | TGTGCCAGCAGTTTATTGCGGGAGAGGGAGCAGTTCTTC | CASSLLREREQFF
TRBD1 | TRBJ1-2 | NA | TRBV7-2 | TGTGCCAGCAGCTTAATAGGGGGCGGGTACTATGGCTACACCTTC | CASSLIGGGYYGYTF
NA | TRBJ1-6 | NA | TRBV5-1 | TGCGCCAGCAGCTTGGGTGGGGCTAATTCACCCCTCCACTTT | CASSLGGANSPLHF
TRBD2 | TRBJ2-7 | NA | TRBV5-6 | TGTGCCAGCAGCCCTTTCGGACTAGCGGGGGGGTACGAGCAGTACTTC | CASSPFGLAGGYEQYF
NA | TRBJ2-5 | NA | TRBV7-8 | TGTGCCAGCAGCCCGAGGTGGGGTGTTGGGCAAGAGACCCAGTACTTC | CASSPRWGVGQETQYF
TRBD2 | TRBJ2-1 | NA | TRBV10-3 | TGTGCCATCAGTACTAGCGGCAATGAGCAGTTCTTC | CAISTSGNEQFF
NA | TRBJ1-5 | NA | TRBV21-1 | TGTGCCAGCAACCCTGACAGGGTGCTAAATAGGAGCAATCAGCCCCAGCATTTT | CASNPDRVLNRSNQPQHF
TRBD1 | TRBJ2-3 | NA | TRBV7-8 | TGTGCCAGCATCCAGACCCCCGGGACAGGGAATACGCAGTATTTT | CASIQTPGTGNTQYF
NA | TRBJ2-5 | NA | TRBV6-5 | TGTGCCGCCCGACGGGCCCATGACGCGACCCAGTACTTC | CAARRAHDATQYF
TRBD2 | TRBJ2-7 | NA | TRBV5-1 | TGCGCCAGCAGCGCGGGGACTAGCGGCTACGAGCAGTACTTC | CASSAGTSGYEQYF
NA | TRBJ2-5 | NA | TRBV27 | TGTGCCAGCAGACGCACGGCTCTAGGGTTAGAAGAGACCCAGTACTTC | CASRRTALGLEETQYF
NA | TRBJ1-5 | few | TRBV5-4 | TGTGCCAGCAGCTTGAATCGGGGTGTCTATAGCAATCAGCCCCAGCATTTT | CASSLNRGVYSNQPQHF
NA | TRBJ2-7 | NA | TRBV29-1 | TGCAGCGTTGCCCGGGGTGCGGACGAGCAGTACTTC | CSVARGADEQYF
NA | TRBJ2-3 | few | TRBV7-9 | TGTGCCAGCAGCTTGGAAGGGTATACAGATACGCAGTATTTT | CASSLEGYTDTQYF
TRBD1 | TRBJ2-1 | NA | TRBV27 | TGTGCCAGCAGTTTTCGTACGGACAGGGGATCCAATGAGCAGTTCTTC | CASSFRTDRGSNEQFF
NA | TRBJ2-1 | once | TRBV18 | TGTGCCAGCTCACCACCGTCGACGTTTAGCTCCTACAATGAGCAGTTCTTC | CASSPPSTFSSYNEQFF
NA | TRBJ2-2 | NA | TRBV6-7 | TGTGCCAGCACCCAACCCCGGGACAAATACGCGAACACCGGGGAGCTGTTTTTT | CASTQPRDKYANTGELFF
TRBD1 | TRBJ1-2 | NA | TRBV4-2 | TGTGCCAGCAGCTCAAGACAGGGGTTGATAAGGGGCTACACCTTC | CASSSRQGLIRGYTF